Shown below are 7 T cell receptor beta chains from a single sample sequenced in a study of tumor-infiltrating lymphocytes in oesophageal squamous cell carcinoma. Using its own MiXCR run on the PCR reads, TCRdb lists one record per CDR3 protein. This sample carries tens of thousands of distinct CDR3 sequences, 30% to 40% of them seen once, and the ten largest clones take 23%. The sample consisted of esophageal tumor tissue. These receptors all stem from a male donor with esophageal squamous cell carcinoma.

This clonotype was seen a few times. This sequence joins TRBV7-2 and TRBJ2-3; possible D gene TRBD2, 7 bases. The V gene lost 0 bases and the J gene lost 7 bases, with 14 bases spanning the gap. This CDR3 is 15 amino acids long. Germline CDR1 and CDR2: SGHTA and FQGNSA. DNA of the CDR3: TGTGCCAGCAGCTTAGCGGGGGGGCAGAGGAATACGCAGTATTTT. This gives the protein CASSLAGGQRNTQYF.

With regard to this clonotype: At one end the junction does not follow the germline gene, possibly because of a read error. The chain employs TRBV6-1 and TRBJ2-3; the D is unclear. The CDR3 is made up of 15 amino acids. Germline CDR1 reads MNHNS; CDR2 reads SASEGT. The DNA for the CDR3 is TGTGCCAGCAGTGATTATTCGACAATCACAGACACGCAGTATTTT. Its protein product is CASSDYSTITDTQYF.

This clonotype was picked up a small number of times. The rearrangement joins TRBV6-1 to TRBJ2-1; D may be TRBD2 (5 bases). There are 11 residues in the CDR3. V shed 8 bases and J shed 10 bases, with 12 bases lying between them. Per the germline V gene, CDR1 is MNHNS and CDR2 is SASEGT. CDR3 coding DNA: TGTGCCAGCGGGATCGGGGTGGAGCAGTTCTTC. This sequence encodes CASGIGVEQFF.

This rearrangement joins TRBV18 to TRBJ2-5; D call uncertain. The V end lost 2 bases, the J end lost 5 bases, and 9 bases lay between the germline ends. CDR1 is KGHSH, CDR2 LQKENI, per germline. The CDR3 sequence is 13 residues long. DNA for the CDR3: TGTGCCAGCTCACCAGATATAACGGAGACCCAGTACTTC. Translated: CASSPDITETQYF.

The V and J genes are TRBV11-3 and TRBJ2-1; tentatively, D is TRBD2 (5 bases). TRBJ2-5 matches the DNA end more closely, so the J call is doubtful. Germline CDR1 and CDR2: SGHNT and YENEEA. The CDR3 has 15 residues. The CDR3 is CASSLGNELAETQYF. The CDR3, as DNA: TGTGCCAGCAGCTTGGGCAACGAGTTAGCGGAGACCCAGTACTTC.

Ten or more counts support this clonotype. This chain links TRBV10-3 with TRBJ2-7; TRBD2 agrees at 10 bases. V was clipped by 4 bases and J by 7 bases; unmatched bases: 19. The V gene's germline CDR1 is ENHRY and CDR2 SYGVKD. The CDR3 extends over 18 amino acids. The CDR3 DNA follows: TGTGCCATCAGTGGGCCCCCAGGGGGAGCGGGGGGGCCACGGGAGCAGTACTTC. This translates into CAISGPPGGAGGPREQYF.

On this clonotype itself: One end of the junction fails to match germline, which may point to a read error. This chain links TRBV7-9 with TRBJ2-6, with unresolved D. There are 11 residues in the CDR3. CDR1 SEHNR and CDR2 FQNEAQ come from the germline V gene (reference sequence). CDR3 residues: CASSLGPRLFF. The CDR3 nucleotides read TGTGCCAGCAGCTTAGGACCTCGGCTGTTCTTC. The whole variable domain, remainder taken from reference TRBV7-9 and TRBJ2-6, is DTGVSQNPRHKITKRGQNVTFRCDPISEHNRLYWYRQTLGQGPEFLTYFQNEAQLEKSRLLSDRFSAERPKGSFSTLEIQRTEQGDSAMYLCASSLGPRLFFGAGSRLTVL.